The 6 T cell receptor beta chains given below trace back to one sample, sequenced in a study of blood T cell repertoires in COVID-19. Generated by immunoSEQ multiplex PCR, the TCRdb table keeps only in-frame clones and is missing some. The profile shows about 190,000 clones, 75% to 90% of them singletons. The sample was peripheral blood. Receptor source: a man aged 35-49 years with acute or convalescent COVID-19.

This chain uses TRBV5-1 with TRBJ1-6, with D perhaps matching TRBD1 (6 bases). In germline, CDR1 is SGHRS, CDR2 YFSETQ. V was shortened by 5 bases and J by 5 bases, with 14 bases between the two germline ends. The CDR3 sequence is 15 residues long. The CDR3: CASRTLGQDNSPLHF. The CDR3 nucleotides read TGCGCCAGCAGAACGCTGGGACAAGATAATTCACCCCTCCACTTT. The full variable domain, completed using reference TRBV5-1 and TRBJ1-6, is KAGVTQTPRYLIKTRGQQVTLSCSPISGHRSVSWYQQTPGQGLQFLFEYFSETQRNKGNFPGRFSGRQFSNSRSEMNVSTLELGDSALYLCASRTLGQDNSPLHFGNGTRLTVT.

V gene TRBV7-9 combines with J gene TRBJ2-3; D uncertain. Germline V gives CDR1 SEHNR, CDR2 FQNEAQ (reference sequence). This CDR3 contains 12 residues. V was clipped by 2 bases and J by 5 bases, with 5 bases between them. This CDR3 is CASSLQEDTQYF. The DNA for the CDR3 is TGTGCCAGCAGCTTACAGGAAGATACGCAGTATTTT. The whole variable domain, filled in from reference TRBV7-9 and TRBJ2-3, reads DTGVSQNPRHKITKRGQNVTFRCDPISEHNRLYWYRQTLGQGPEFLTYFQNEAQLEKSRLLSDRFSAERPKGSFSTLEIQRTEQGDSAMYLCASSLQEDTQYFGPGTRLTVL.

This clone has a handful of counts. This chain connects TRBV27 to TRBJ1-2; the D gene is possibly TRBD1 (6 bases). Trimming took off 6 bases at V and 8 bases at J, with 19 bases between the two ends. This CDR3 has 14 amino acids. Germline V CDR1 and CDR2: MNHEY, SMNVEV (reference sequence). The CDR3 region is CASRPGAVLRGYTF. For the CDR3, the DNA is TGTGCCAGCAGGCCAGGGGCAGTGCTTAGAGGCTACACCTTC.

The CDR3 nucleotides read TGTGCCAGCAGCCGGGACAGGGTAACCGGGGCCAACGTCCTGACTTTC. Its protein product is CASSRDRVTGANVLTF. The chain recombines TRBV7-9 with TRBJ2-6, with 9 bases identical to TRBD1. This CDR3 spans 16 amino acids. The J segment lost 4 bases and the V segment lost 5 bases, leaving 6 bases of the junction unmatched. Germline CDR1 and CDR2: SEHNR and FQNEAQ (reference sequence).

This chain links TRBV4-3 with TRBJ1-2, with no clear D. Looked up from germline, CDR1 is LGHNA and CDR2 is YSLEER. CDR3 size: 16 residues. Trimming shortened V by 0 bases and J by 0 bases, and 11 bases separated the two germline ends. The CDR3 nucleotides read TGCGCCAGCAGCCAAGATTTGCAGGCAGCTAACTATGGCTACACCTTC. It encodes CASSQDLQAANYGYTF.

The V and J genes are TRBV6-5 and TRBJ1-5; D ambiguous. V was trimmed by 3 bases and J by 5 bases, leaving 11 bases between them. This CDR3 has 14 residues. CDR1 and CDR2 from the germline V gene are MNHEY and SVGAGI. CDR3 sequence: CASSYRNGDQPQHF. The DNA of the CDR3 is TGTGCCAGCAGTTATCGAAACGGGGATCAGCCCCAGCATTTT.